These 24 T cell receptor beta chains originate from one sample sequenced in a study of PD-L1 blockade in urothelial cancer. Described time point: pretreatment peripheral blood. TCRdb keeps only in-frame clones here, not all; method: immunoSEQ multiplex PCR. The repertoire holds about 47,000 clones, with 82% as singletons. The sequencing here drew on PBMCs, taken around atezolizumab (anti-PD-L1) treatment. These receptor sequences come from a man between 45 and 60 years old with urothelial cancer.

The rearrangement joins TRBV4-1 to TRBJ2-1; 7 nucleotides line up with TRBD2. J lost 7 bases, V lost 3 bases, and 15 bases had no gene match. This CDR3 region has 17 residues. CDR1 and CDR2 (germline): MGHRA, YSYEKL. The CDR3 DNA is TGCGCCAGCAGCCAGGCTCCTAGCGGTGCGCGCCCTAATGAGCAGTTCTTC. Translating gives CASSQAPSGARPNEQFF.

On this clone itself: Other DNA sequences of this sample code for an identical CDR3. V gene TRBV5-1 combines with J gene TRBJ1-4, with D possibly matching TRBD1 (6 bases). V was pared by 0 bases and J by 8 bases, with 11 bases between. The germline V gene has CDR1 SGHRS and CDR2 YFSETQ. The CDR3 is 14 amino acids. The CDR3 bases are TGCGCCAGCAGCTTGGAACAGGGCGGAGAAAAACTGTTTTTT. It yields the protein CASSLEQGGEKLFF. The complete variable domain, with remaining parts taken from reference TRBV5-1 and TRBJ1-4, reads KAGVTQTPRYLIKTRGQQVTLSCSPISGHRSVSWYQQTPGQGLQFLFEYFSETQRNKGNFPGRFSGRQFSNSRSEMNVSTLELGDSALYLCASSLEQGGEKLFFGSGTQLSVL.

The CDR3 here is CSGGTPGLGEQYF. The DNA of the CDR3 is TGCAGCGGGGGGACTCCAGGGCTGGGGGAGCAGTACTTC. This chain uses TRBV29-1 with TRBJ2-7, with a possible D match to TRBD2 (6 bases). In germline, CDR1 is SQVTM, CDR2 ANQGSEA. CDR3 length: 13 amino acids. V was pared by 7 bases and J by 7 bases, with 20 bases between.

The CDR3 sequence: CASSSPQVANTGELFF. The CDR3 bases are TGTGCCAGCAGTTCCCCGCAGGTGGCGAACACCGGGGAGCTGTTTTTT. The chain links TRBV6-6 to TRBJ2-2; D unclear. The germline CDR1 and CDR2 sequences are MNHNY and SVGAGI (reference sequence). This CDR3 has 16 residues. V gave up 4 bases and J gave up 0 bases, with 12 bases separating them.

V usage is TRBV18 and J usage is TRBJ2-1, with 8 bases that match TRBD1. Germline V lookup: CDR1 KGHSH, CDR2 LQKENI. With V trimmed by 3 bases and J by 3 bases, 10 bases remained unmatched. This CDR3 region has 17 residues. The DNA of the CDR3 is TGTGCCAGCTCACCGCCACCGACAGGGGCCCTCTACAATGAGCAGTTCTTC. This gives the protein CASSPPPTGALYNEQFF.

The genes are TRBV5-1 and TRBJ1-2; no clear D gene. Per the germline V gene, CDR1 is SGHRS and CDR2 is YFSETQ. Trimming removed 0 bases at V and 7 bases at J, with 7 bases between. CDR3 length: 12 residues. This CDR3 reads CASSLERSGYTF. The DNA for the CDR3 is TGCGCCAGCAGCTTGGAGCGGTCTGGCTACACCTTC.

This clone was recorded a few times. The rearrangement joins TRBV7-9 to TRBJ1-1, with a weak D call TRBD1 (5 bases). The ends were cut back, 5 bases at V and 3 bases at J, with 25 bases in the middle. Germline CDR1 and CDR2: SEHNR and FQNEAQ (reference sequence). The CDR3 has 18 amino acids. Here the CDR3 DNA reads TGTGCCAGCAGCCCCGGAAGGGTCCGGGGGAAAGGGTACACTGAAGCTTTCTTT. It codes for CASSPGRVRGKGYTEAFF.

The V and J genes are TRBV7-2 and TRBJ1-4; D is unclear. The V end was cut by 5 bases, the J end by 8 bases, with 12 bases between. CDR3 length equals 13 residues. Germline V CDR1 and CDR2: SGHTA, FQGNSA. In DNA form, the CDR3 reads TGTGCCAGCAGCCGAGACCGCGGGGAAAAACTGTTTTTT. This codes for CASSRDRGEKLFF.

This clone was seen more than once but under ten times. This chain uses TRBV6-4 with TRBJ1-4; 8 positions agree with TRBD1. J was trimmed by 10 bases and V by 0 bases; bases with no gene match: 4. Per germline, CDR1 MRHNA and CDR2 SNTAGT. The CDR3 has 14 residues. CDR3 sequence: CASSDSTTGGKLFF. The DNA of the CDR3 is TGTGCCAGCAGTGACTCGACAACAGGGGGAAAACTGTTTTTT.

The chain combines TRBV30 with TRBJ1-1; 9 nucleotides line up with TRBD1. CDR1 and CDR2 from the germline V gene are GTSNPN and SVGIG (reference sequence). The CDR3 contains 13 residues. The V and J ends lost 3 bases and 6 bases, in that order; junction bases with no gene match: 5. Here the CDR3 reads CAWSGTGFAEAFF. DNA of the CDR3: TGTGCCTGGAGCGGGACAGGGTTCGCTGAAGCTTTCTTT.

Concerning this clone itself: The same CDR3 arises from other DNA sequences in this sample as well. The chain links TRBV5-1 to TRBJ2-1; D might be TRBD2 (7 bases). Per germline, CDR1 SGHRS and CDR2 YFSETQ. The ends were cut back, 4 bases at V and 6 bases at J, with 11 bases in the middle. CDR3 length: 13 amino acids. The CDR3 protein is CASSRGGGNEQFF. The CDR3 DNA sequence: TGCGCCAGCAGCCGAGGGGGGGGCAATGAGCAGTTCTTC.

J is TRBJ2-2 and V is TRBV27, with TRBD2 matching over 10 bases. The CDR3 sequence is 14 residues long. V lost 6 bases, J lost 2 bases, and 0 bases stayed unmatched. In germline, CDR1 is MNHEY, CDR2 SMNVEV (reference sequence). This chain's CDR3 is CASRLAGNTGELFF. The DNA of the CDR3 is TGTGCCAGCAGACTAGCGGGAAACACCGGGGAGCTGTTTTTT.

This clone occurred a few times. This chain joins TRBV28 and TRBJ1-1, with D possibly being TRBD1 (5 bases). Germline CDR1 MDHEN, CDR2 SYDVKM. This CDR3 contains 12 residues. CDR3 region: CGTRALYTEAFF. The DNA for the CDR3 is TGTGGAACCAGGGCGTTGTACACTGAAGCTTTCTTT.

The CDR3 sequence is CASSQVMTATNSPLHF. DNA of the CDR3: TGCGCCAGCAGCCAAGTGATGACAGCCACAAATTCACCCCTCCACTTT. This chain connects TRBV4-1 to TRBJ1-6, with TRBD1 as a possible D gene (5 bases). This CDR3 contains 16 residues. V gave up 1 base and J gave up 7 bases, with 14 bases separating them. The germline CDR1 and CDR2 sequences are MGHRA and YSYEKL.

This chain uses TRBV5-8 with TRBJ1-4; a possible D gene is TRBD1 (5 bases). This CDR3 spans 18 amino acids. Trimming removed 3 bases from V and 1 base from J, with 19 bases in between. Germline-derived CDR1 and CDR2 are SGHTS and YDEGEE. CDR3 in DNA: TGTGCCAGCAGCTGGGGCTCGGGCCACCGTCGAACTAATGAAAAACTGTTTTTT. This sequence encodes CASSWGSGHRRTNEKLFF.

This chain uses TRBV11-2 with TRBJ2-3; D call uncertain. V lost 1 base and J 4 bases, leaving 15 bases between the germline ends. The CDR3 covers 16 residues. Germline V lookup: CDR1 SGHAT, CDR2 FQNNGV. CDR3 loop: CASSLGSGFPSDTQYF. CDR3 nucleotides: TGTGCCAGCAGCTTAGGGTCCGGGTTTCCCTCAGATACGCAGTATTTT.

The chain couples TRBV6-5 to TRBJ1-5; no firm D call. The germline V gene has CDR1 MNHEY and CDR2 SVGAGI. This CDR3 has 15 residues. Trimming stripped 7 bases from V and 1 base from J, with 14 bases between. This chain's CDR3 is CASKPASLSNQPQHF. DNA of the CDR3: TGTGCCAGCAAGCCAGCTAGTTTGAGCAATCAGCCCCAGCATTTT.

A few counts support this clone. The V gene is TRBV10-1, the J gene TRBJ2-7; the match to TRBD2 covers 11 bases. In germline, CDR1 is WNHNN, CDR2 SYGVQD (reference sequence). The J segment lost 4 bases and the V segment lost 6 bases, leaving 11 bases of the junction unmatched. This CDR3 region has 16 residues. CDR3 nucleotide sequence: TGCGCCAGCAGCCGAGGACTACTAGCGGGAGCATACGAGCAGTACTTC. Translation: CASSRGLLAGAYEQYF.

The chain carries TRBV27 and TRBJ1-1, with D uncertain. Germline values: CDR1 MNHEY, CDR2 SMNVEV (reference sequence). The CDR3 is made up of 15 amino acids. V was shortened by 0 bases and J by 2 bases, with 10 bases between the two germline ends. CDR3 DNA: TGTGCCAGCAGTTTATCGCGGCCCCCCAACACTGAAGCTTTCTTT. Translated, it gives CASSLSRPPNTEAFF.

This clone has only a few counts. The chain joins TRBV10-2 to TRBJ1-1; TRBD1 aligns across 8 bases. CDR3 length equals 14 residues. CDR1 is WSHSY, CDR2 SAAADI, per germline. The V gene end was trimmed by 6 bases and the J gene end by 2 bases; junction bases not matched to a gene: 5. CDR3 sequence (DNA): TGCGCCAGCAGAGAGACAGGGGTAAACACTGAAGCTTTCTTT. It specifies CASRETGVNTEAFF.

This chain connects TRBV5-1 to TRBJ1-2; TRBD1 might be the D (6 bases). The ends were cut back, 0 bases at V and 7 bases at J, with 16 bases in the middle. The CDR3 totals 15 residues. Germline V gene data show CDR1 as SGHRS and CDR2 as YFSETQ. The CDR3 sequence: CASSLVVGRGSGYTF. CDR3 coding DNA: TGCGCCAGCAGCTTGGTGGTGGGCAGGGGAAGTGGCTACACCTTC.

The genes are TRBV6-1 and TRBJ2-1, with TRBD2 as a possible D gene (5 bases). Germline-derived CDR1 and CDR2 are MNHNS and SASEGT. CDR3 length: 11 residues. V was cut by 9 bases and J by 5 bases, with 8 bases left in between. The CDR3 nucleotides are TGTGCCAGTAGAGGGAACAATGAGCAGTTCTTC. Translating it yields CASRGNNEQFF.

Only a few counts were recorded for this clone. V gene TRBV6-5 combines with J gene TRBJ1-2; 7 bases align to TRBD1. The V and J ends lost 9 bases and 2 bases, in that order; junction bases with no gene match: 3. The CDR3 consists of 12 residues. Germline CDR1 is MNHEY and CDR2 is SVGAGI. This CDR3 reads CASRTGNYGYTF. In nucleotides, the CDR3 is TGTGCCAGTCGGACAGGCAACTATGGCTACACCTTC.

The rearrangement joins TRBV7-9 to TRBJ2-3; 12 positions agree with TRBD2. Germline V CDR1 and CDR2: SEHNR, FQNEAQ (reference sequence). J was trimmed by 3 bases and V by 5 bases; bases with no gene match: 3. There are 15 residues in the CDR3. The DNA of the CDR3 is TGTGCCAGCAGCCTCGGGACTAGCGGGACAGATACGCAGTATTTT. Translating it yields CASSLGTSGTDTQYF. The full variable domain, completed using reference TRBV7-9 and TRBJ2-3, is DTGVSQNPRHKITKRGQNVTFRCDPISEHNRLYWYRQTLGQGPEFLTYFQNEAQLEKSRLLSDRFSAERPKGSFSTLEIQRTEQGDSAMYLCASSLGTSGTDTQYFGPGTRLTVL.